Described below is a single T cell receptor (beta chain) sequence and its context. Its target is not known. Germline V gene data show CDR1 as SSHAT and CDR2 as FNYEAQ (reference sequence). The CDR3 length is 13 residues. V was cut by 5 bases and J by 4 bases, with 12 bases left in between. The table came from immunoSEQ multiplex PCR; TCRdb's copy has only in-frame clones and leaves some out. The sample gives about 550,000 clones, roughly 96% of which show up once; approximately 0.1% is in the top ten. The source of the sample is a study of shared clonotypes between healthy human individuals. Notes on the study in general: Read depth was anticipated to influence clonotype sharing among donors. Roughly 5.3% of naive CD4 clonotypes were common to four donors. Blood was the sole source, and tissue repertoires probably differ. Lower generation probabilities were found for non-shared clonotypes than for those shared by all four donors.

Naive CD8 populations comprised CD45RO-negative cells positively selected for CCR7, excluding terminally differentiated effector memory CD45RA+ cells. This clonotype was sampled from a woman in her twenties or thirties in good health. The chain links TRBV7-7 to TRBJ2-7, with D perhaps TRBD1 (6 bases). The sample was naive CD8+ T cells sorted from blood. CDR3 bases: TGTGCCAGCAGCCTCGGGACAAATTACGAGCAGTACTTC. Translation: CASSLGTNYEQYF.